The subject of this entry is one T cell receptor (beta chain). This clone came up once. Its antigen is not yet known. No base quality information exists; no much larger clone differs at one position. The CDR3 regions of human TCRbeta chains were analyzed by immunosequencing. In the paper's pipeline: TCRs in the repertoires were matched against a reference library of SARS-CoV-2-specific TCRs that had been generated with the MIRA antigen-specificity platform. Breadth meant the fraction of unique TCRs that were SARS-CoV-2-associated, whereas depth meant the fraction of total T cells that were SARS-CoV-2-associated. Using the MIRA data, each spike-specific TCR was assigned both to the spike region to which the TCR was reactive and to a CD4 or CD8 class. Log10-transformed breadth and depth values were compared by one-way ANOVA with Sidak's multiple comparisons tests. Sourced from immuneACCESS, this table was stored by TCRdb with only in-frame sequences that have V and J called. A share of the clones is absent; for the studies checked, an unresolved V gene accounts for under half, and the remainder has no known explanation. The D gene and trimming were derived from the DNA, and the V and J assignments and clone size from that table. Present in this sample are 160,000 or so clones, approximately 87% of which were seen just once. The ten largest clonotypes hold 8% to 10% of the sample.

The time point label on this specimen signifies: about 28 days (+/-7) after the second vaccine dose. AZD1222 recipients with second doses at about 4 weeks or about 12 weeks were pooled, because spike-specific TCR depth and breadth did not differ between schedules. The vaccinee samples were drawn from two UK trials, COV001 and COV002, one of which was a single-blind randomized controlled phase 2/3 trial testing AZD1222 (ChAdOx1 nCoV-19) in healthy adults. Trial participant PBMC samples were collected at day 0 and day 28 after the second dose for TCRbeta chain sequencing. The CDR3 starts with the cysteine, ends with the phenylalanine, and has 13 residues. The entry retains the CDR3 DNA only, 39 bases that are in frame from base 1. V loses 3 bases at its end and J loses 8 bases; junction bases beyond the gene matches: 4. CDR1 and CDR2, looked up from the germline V gene, are SGHDT and YYEEEE. This sample is drawn from a study of T cell responses to AZD1222 COVID-19 vaccine (dated by TCRdb to 2020 to 2022). The study in broad terms: A total of approximately 230 trial participants underwent TCR sequencing, of whom some 210 received two doses of AZD1222 and about 25 received two doses of the MenACWY control vaccine. Trial participants were enrolled by age into 18-55, 56-69 and 70-plus year subgroups, with around 150, 28 and 57 TCR-sequenced participants respectively. The study at large found these results: Most participants were white British and females outnumbered males, and the authors suggested that clonal diversity may have been underestimated. Because no day 14 peak-response samples were available, repertoires were characterized only after the peak T cell response. A significant rise in spike-specific TCR breadth and depth was observed after two AZD1222 doses relative to day 0 and relative to MenACWY recipients. Vaccine-associated CD4 TCRs spanned the whole spike protein, with dominant responses in regions 160-218 and 743-854. Conclusions about previously exposed vaccinees are limited, since just five or six AZD1222 recipients were seropositive for SARS-CoV-2 at baseline. Reportedly, almost half of the unique spike-specific TCRs recognized epitopes lying outside the regions that are mutated in the B.1.351 and B.1.1.7 variants. In the small 56-69-year group, the increase in depth fell short of significance, most likely because of low power.

The chain is assembled from TRBV5-6 and TRBJ2-4; 8 middle bases align to TRBD1. This sequence originates from an adult who received the AZD1222 COVID-19 vaccine. The source material was peripheral blood, sampled 28 days after the second AZD1222 dose. CDR3 reads: CASSSDRGDIQYF. The sequenced DNA is TGTGCCAGCAGCTCTGACAGGGGTGACATTCAGTACTTC.